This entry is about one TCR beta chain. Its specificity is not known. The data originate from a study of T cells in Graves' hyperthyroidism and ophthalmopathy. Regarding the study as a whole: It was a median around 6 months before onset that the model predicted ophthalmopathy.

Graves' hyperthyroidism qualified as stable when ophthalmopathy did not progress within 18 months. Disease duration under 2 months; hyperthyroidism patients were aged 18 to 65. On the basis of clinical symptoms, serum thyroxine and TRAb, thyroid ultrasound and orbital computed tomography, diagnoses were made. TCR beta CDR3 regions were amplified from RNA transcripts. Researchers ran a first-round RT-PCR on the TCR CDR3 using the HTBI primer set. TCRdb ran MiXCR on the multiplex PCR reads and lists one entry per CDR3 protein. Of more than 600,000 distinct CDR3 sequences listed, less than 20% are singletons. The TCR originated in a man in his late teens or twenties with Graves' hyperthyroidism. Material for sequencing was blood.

The CDR3 bases are TGTGCCAGCAGTGAACCCGGGCCCCTAGGCTATGGCTACACCTTC. This encodes CASSEPGPLGYGYTF. This sequence joins TRBV25-1 and TRBJ1-2; no reliable D call. Germline loops: CDR1 MGHDK, CDR2 SYGVNS. This CDR3 contains 15 residues. Trimming removed 2 bases at V and 4 bases at J, with 14 bases between.